The 30 T cell receptor beta chains given below trace back to one sample, sequenced in a study of blood T cell repertoires in COVID-19. The table came from immunoSEQ multiplex PCR; TCRdb's copy has only in-frame clones and leaves some out. The sample lists 200,000 or so clones, about nine tenths seen once, with 2.6% in the top ten. Sequenced input: PBMCs or T cells enriched from blood (not recorded which). The origin of the receptors is a woman in her thirties who had recovered from COVID-19.

CDR3 sequence: CASSPGTGSSWSNEQFF. DNA for the CDR3: TGTGCCAGCAGCCCCGGGACAGGGTCTAGTTGGTCCAATGAGCAGTTCTTC. The V call is TRBV7-3, the J call TRBJ2-1; 9 bases agree with TRBD1. Germline CDR1 SGHTA, CDR2 FQGTGA. The V segment lost 5 bases and the J segment 6 bases; nucleotides outside the gene matches: 14. CDR3 length: 17 residues.

The chain has TRBV5-4 and TRBJ2-2; unclear D gene. Deletions cut 3 bases from V and 2 bases from J, with 11 bases between. The CDR3 runs 15 residues. Germline V CDR1 and CDR2: SGHNT, YYREEE (reference sequence). CDR3 sequence: CASSSGAANTGELFF. The DNA for the CDR3 is TGTGCCAGCAGCTCGGGTGCTGCCAACACCGGGGAGCTGTTTTTT.

This clone was observed a single time. The V and J genes are TRBV4-3 and TRBJ2-3; the match to TRBD1 covers 10 bases. After removal of 2 bases from V and 7 bases from J, the junction contained 6 bases not matched to a gene. The CDR3 sequence is 15 residues long. Germline V gene data show CDR1 as LGHNA and CDR2 as YSLEER. The CDR3 sequence is CASSQSRTGGHTQYF. Written as DNA, the CDR3 is TGCGCCAGCAGCCAATCAAGGACAGGGGGACATACGCAGTATTTT.

This clone was seen a single time. Distinct nucleotide sequences in the sample also encode this CDR3. The gene calls are TRBV3-1 (or the pseudogene TRBV3-2) and TRBJ1-1, with D unresolved. Trimming took off 0 bases at V and 0 bases at J, with 5 bases between the two ends. Looked up from germline, CDR1 is LGHDT and CDR2 is YNNKEL (reference sequence). This CDR3 contains 14 residues. The DNA for the CDR3 is TGTGCCAGCAGCCAAGAAACAGTGAACACTGAAGCTTTCTTT. Translation gives CASSQETVNTEAFF.

The chain combines TRBV15 with TRBJ2-2; D may be TRBD1 (6 bases). CDR3 size: 14 residues. Per the germline V gene, CDR1 is LNHNV and CDR2 is YYDKDF (reference sequence). The ends were cut back, 4 bases at V and 6 bases at J, with 12 bases in the middle. CDR3 bases: TGTGCCACCAGCAAGAGAGGGGGATCCGGGGAGCTGTTTTTT. Residues: CATSKRGGSGELFF.

The CDR3 nucleotides are TGTGCCAGCAGCTTAGGAACGGGACAGGGTTATTCACCCCTCCACTTT. Its protein is CASSLGTGQGYSPLHF. This chain connects TRBV11-2 to TRBJ1-6, with 9 bases fitting TRBD1. Trimming at V came to 1 base and at J to 8 bases, leaving 6 bases not matched to a gene. Germline-derived CDR1 and CDR2 are SGHAT and FQNNGV. The CDR3 length is 16 residues.

The chain carries TRBV7-9 and TRBJ1-3; D not resolved. CDR3 length: 14 residues. Germline CDR1 and CDR2: SEHNR and FQNEAQ (reference sequence). Trimming took off 0 bases at V and 1 base at J, with 4 bases between the two ends. The CDR3: CASSLALSGNTIYF. As DNA, the CDR3 is TGTGCCAGCAGCTTAGCTTTATCTGGAAACACCATATATTTT.

There are a few counts of this clone. The V and J genes are TRBV18 and TRBJ2-5; 10 nucleotides align to TRBD1. V was clipped by 3 bases and J by 5 bases; unmatched bases: 3. The V gene's germline CDR1 is KGHSH and CDR2 LQKENI. The CDR3 is 14 residues long. CDR3 residues: CASSPSGQGETQYF. The CDR3 DNA is TGTGCCAGCTCACCCTCGGGACAGGGGGAGACCCAGTACTTC.

The rearrangement links TRBV5-6 to TRBJ2-5, with TRBD1 matching over 9 bases. This CDR3 has 15 residues. Trimming at V came to 1 base and at J to 3 bases, leaving 4 bases not matched to a gene. In germline, CDR1 is SGHDT, CDR2 YYEEEE. CDR3 DNA sequence: TGTGCCAGCAGCTTGTCCAGGACAGGGGAAGAGACCCAGTACTTC. Its translation is CASSLSRTGEETQYF.

There are a few counts of this clone. V is TRBV10-3 and J is TRBJ2-1; 10 bases fit TRBD1. V was clipped by 8 bases and J by 5 bases; unmatched bases: 9. The CDR3 has 15 residues. From germline, CDR1 is ENHRY and CDR2 SYGVKD. CDR3 sequence (DNA): TGTGCCATCGGGCGCGGACAGGGGGGAGACAATGAGCAGTTCTTC. It translates to CAIGRGQGGDNEQFF.

The V call is TRBV29-1, the J call TRBJ2-5; a weak D match, TRBD1 (6 bases). Per germline, CDR1 SQVTM and CDR2 ANQGSEA. The CDR3 is 14 residues long. The CDR3 coding sequence is TGCAGTGTCCAAACCAGGGGTTTTGAAGAGACCCAGTACTTC. Translated: CSVQTRGFEETQYF.

The chain joins TRBV7-2 to TRBJ2-3; D is unclear. V was trimmed by 3 bases and J by 6 bases, leaving 13 bases between them. The CDR3 length is 14 residues. CDR1 SGHTA and CDR2 FQGNSA come from the germline V gene. The CDR3 coding sequence is TGTGCCAGCAGCTTCAGGCGTGGCTCCGATACGCAGTATTTT. Protein sequence: CASSFRRGSDTQYF. Complete variable domain (other parts from reference TRBV7-2 and TRBJ2-3): GAGVSQSPSNKVTEKGKDVELRCDPISGHTALYWYRQSLGQGLEFLIYFQGNSAPDKSGLPSDRFSAERTGGSVSTLTIQRTQQEDSAVYLCASSFRRGSDTQYFGPGTRLTVL.

This clone was observed once. J is TRBJ1-3 and V is TRBV4-2; D unclear. Germline CDR1 reads LGHNA; CDR2 reads YNFKEQ. The CDR3 covers 19 residues. Trimming took 1 base from V and 1 from J, leaving 20 bases between them. The CDR3 nucleotides are TGTGCCAGCAGCCAAGGGAGGGTTGGCACAATACGATCTGGAAACACCATATATTTT. The encoded protein is CASSQGRVGTIRSGNTIYF.

The chain uses TRBV12-3 or TRBV12-4 and TRBJ1-3; D gene uncertain. Trimming shortened V by 2 bases and J by 2 bases, and 4 bases separated the two germline ends. The CDR3 spans 13 residues. CDR3 nucleotides: TGTGCCAGCAGTTTACAGGCTGGAAACACCATATATTTT. It is translated as CASSLQAGNTIYF.

The rearrangement uses TRBV4-1 and TRBJ1-1; no definite D call. Trimming stripped 0 bases from V and 5 bases from J, with 13 bases between. CDR3 length: 15 residues. The germline V gene has CDR1 MGHRA and CDR2 YSYEKL. CDR3 amino acids: CASSQDDKRWTEAFF. DNA for the CDR3: TGCGCCAGCAGCCAAGATGATAAGAGGTGGACTGAAGCTTTCTTT.

V gene TRBV4-3 combines with J gene TRBJ2-7, with 8 nucleotides matching TRBD2. V was clipped by 3 bases and J by 5 bases; unmatched bases: 9. The CDR3 length is 15 residues. Germline V gene data show CDR1 as LGHNA and CDR2 as YSLEER. In DNA, the CDR3 is TGCGCCAGCAGCCATATGACGGGGGGGCCCCACGAGCAGTACTTC. It specifies CASSHMTGGPHEQYF.

The rearrangement joins TRBV4-1 to TRBJ1-5; possibly TRBD1 for D (6 bases). CDR1 and CDR2 (germline): MGHRA, YSYEKL. Trimming took 0 bases from V and 2 from J, leaving 11 bases between them. The CDR3 runs 16 residues. The CDR3 sequence: CASSQEHPGGNQPQHF. Here the CDR3 DNA reads TGCGCCAGCAGCCAAGAACATCCAGGGGGCAATCAGCCCCAGCATTTT.

The rearrangement links TRBV4-1 to TRBJ1-3, with D hard to call. CDR3 length: 18 amino acids. Germline V lookup: CDR1 MGHRA, CDR2 YSYEKL. Trimming cost V 2 bases and J 0 bases, with 17 bases left between them. The CDR3 DNA reads as TGCGCCAGCAGCCAAACTACCCCGACTGAGAGCTCTGGAAACACCATATATTTT. Translation gives CASSQTTPTESSGNTIYF.

This rearrangement joins TRBV28 to TRBJ2-5; D unresolved. CDR1 and CDR2 (germline): MDHEN, SYDVKM. This CDR3 contains 15 residues. The V and J ends lost 6 bases and 1 base respectively, with 15 bases between them. CDR3 sequence: CASSLIGPFQETQYF. CDR3 bases: TGTGCCAGCAGCCTGATTGGGCCCTTCCAAGAGACCCAGTACTTC.

The V and J genes are TRBV10-3 and TRBJ2-5; a weak D match, TRBD1 (6 bases). Trimming shortened V by 6 bases and J by 5 bases, and 19 bases separated the two germline ends. CDR1 is ENHRY and CDR2 is SYGVKD in the germline V gene. The CDR3 is made up of 15 amino acids. CDR3 DNA sequence: TGTGCCATCAGCGGGACACCTATTGGGAGCGAGACCCAGTACTTC. This sequence encodes CAISGTPIGSETQYF.

The gene calls are TRBV21-1 and TRBJ1-5; the table names TRBD1, a call not compared with the DNA. TRBV21-1 is flagged as a pseudogene. This CDR3 is built from 15 residues. The CDR3 region is CASSIDRAGNQPQHF. CDR3 nucleotides: TGTGCCAGCAGCATAGACAGGGCCGGCAATCAGCCCCAGCATTTT.

The chain links TRBV12-3 or TRBV12-4 to TRBJ1-2, with D tentatively TRBD1 (6 bases). The CDR3 has 13 residues. Trimming left V 2 bases short and J 4 bases short, with 8 bases between. The CDR3, as DNA: TGTGCCAGCAGTTTAACAGGGCTCTATGGCTACACCTTC. Its translation: CASSLTGLYGYTF.

This chain uses TRBV7-9 with TRBJ1-1; D remains ambiguous. The length of the CDR3 is 16 residues. Trimming took off 5 bases at V and 0 bases at J, with 16 bases between the two ends. Per germline, CDR1 SEHNR and CDR2 FQNEAQ (reference sequence). The CDR3 region is CASSPDRRLMNTEAFF. The CDR3 DNA is TGTGCCAGCAGCCCCGACCGGCGGCTGATGAACACTGAAGCTTTCTTT.

The V gene is TRBV4-3, the J gene TRBJ2-7; TRBD2 matches 7 bases. The CDR3 is 16 amino acids. J lost 3 bases, V lost 1 base, and 9 bases had no gene match. In germline, CDR1 is LGHNA, CDR2 YSLEER. Written as DNA, the CDR3 is TGCGCCAGCAGCCAAGGCGAATGGGGGGAGGGCTACGAGCAGTACTTC. Encoded protein: CASSQGEWGEGYEQYF.

This clone was counted once. The chain has TRBV5-1 and TRBJ2-7; 10 bases fit TRBD1. The CDR3 is 16 residues long. V lost 0 bases, J lost 4 bases, and 7 bases stayed unmatched. The germline V gene encodes CDR1 SGHRS and CDR2 YFSETQ. The CDR3 here is CASSLAVGTGAYEQYF. The CDR3 region has the DNA TGCGCCAGCAGCTTGGCCGTCGGGACAGGGGCTTACGAGCAGTACTTC. Full variable domain (outside the CDR3, taken from reference TRBV5-1 and TRBJ2-7): KAGVTQTPRYLIKTRGQQVTLSCSPISGHRSVSWYQQTPGQGLQFLFEYFSETQRNKGNFPGRFSGRQFSNSRSEMNVSTLELGDSALYLCASSLAVGTGAYEQYFGPGTRLTVT.

The gene calls are TRBV9 and TRBJ1-2; D possibly corresponds to TRBD1 (5 bases). The CDR3 is made up of 11 amino acids. Germline assignment: CDR1 SGDLS and CDR2 YYNGEE. The V and J ends lost 3 bases and 14 bases respectively, with 14 bases between them. CDR3: CASSGGHPQTF. CDR3 in DNA: TGTGCCAGCAGCGGCGGACACCCGCAGACCTTC.

This rearrangement joins TRBV7-2 to TRBJ2-1, with a possible D match to TRBD2 (5 bases). Looked up from germline, CDR1 is SGHTA and CDR2 is FQGNSA. This CDR3 spans 16 amino acids. Trimming stripped 2 bases from V and 7 bases from J, with 18 bases between. The CDR3 spells CASSLTLEGEKNEQFF. The DNA for the CDR3 is TGTGCCAGCAGCTTAACATTAGAGGGTGAGAAGAATGAGCAGTTCTTC.

This clone was found a few times. The chain employs TRBV5-6 and TRBJ1-2, with 7 bases identical to TRBD1. Germline lookup yields CDR1 SGHDT and CDR2 YYEEEE. Losses at the gene ends were 9 bases for V and 1 base for J; bases not matched to a gene: 9. The CDR3 sequence is 14 residues long. CDR3 sequence: CATRPRGHNYGYTF. DNA of the CDR3: TGTGCCACCCGACCGAGGGGGCATAACTATGGCTACACCTTC.

This chain connects TRBV7-3 to TRBJ2-2, with 10 bases that match TRBD2. In germline, CDR1 is SGHTA, CDR2 FQGTGA. The CDR3 runs to 17 residues. V lost 6 bases to trimming and J lost 3 bases; unmatched junction nucleotides: 10. The CDR3 bases are TGTGCCAGCAGAATAGCGGGGGGCCCCGCCTACACCGGGGAGCTGTTTTTT. It translates to CASRIAGGPAYTGELFF.

This clone showed up just a few times. The V and J genes are TRBV29-1 and TRBJ2-1; perhaps TRBD2 as D (7 bases). Per the germline V gene, CDR1 is SQVTM and CDR2 is ANQGSEA. The CDR3 runs 12 residues. The V end lost 2 bases, the J end lost 9 bases, and 11 bases lay between the germline ends. The CDR3 protein is CSVERGAGEQFF. CDR3 sequence (DNA): TGCAGCGTTGAACGGGGGGCCGGTGAGCAGTTCTTC.